The T cell receptor (beta chain) described here comes from a study of T-cell reconstitution after alpha-beta-depleted transplantation in children. CDR3 length: 16 residues. Germline V gene data show CDR1 as SGHRS and CDR2 as YFSETQ. The V gene end was trimmed by 4 bases and the J gene end by 4 bases; junction bases not matched to a gene: 8. Unique molecular identifiers were used in preparing the TCRbeta library. TCRdb reprocessed the PCR reads via MiXCR and lists one record per CDR3 protein. The data show 230,000 or so distinct CDR3 sequences, with about 12% seen just once and 2% to 3% held by the top ten. This clonotype came up many times.

The material sequenced was PBMCs from the stem cell graft donor, taken from the stem cell graft. The receptor comes from a human donor who donated a stem cell graft to a child with acute lymphoblastic leukemia. The chain recombines TRBV5-1 with TRBJ2-1, with 10 bases fitting TRBD1. CDR3 sequence reads: CASSVLTGGAYNEQFF. The CDR3 DNA reads TGCGCCAGCAGCGTGTTGACAGGGGGCGCTTACAATGAGCAGTTCTTC.